A single count supports the clone carrying this TCR beta chain. The data derive from a study of T cells after yellow fever vaccination. TCRdb re-derived calls from the 5' RACE reads in MiXCR, one entry per CDR3 protein. Of around 340,000 distinct CDR3 sequences listed, roughly an eighth are singletons. Trimming left V 2 bases short and J 8 bases short, with 12 bases between. This CDR3 has 13 residues. Germline CDR1 and CDR2: MNHEY and SVGEGT. J is TRBJ1-2 and V is TRBV6-2 or TRBV6-3; a possible D gene is TRBD1 (5 bases). The sequencing here drew on CD4+ T cells sorted from PBMCs, taken 15 days after the yellow fever booster vaccination. This sequence originates from a man aged 18 to 30 who received the YFV17D yellow fever vaccine. As DNA, the CDR3 is TGTGCCAGCAGTTACCAAGAGGGGCGCGGCTACACCTTC. It yields the protein CASSYQEGRGYTF.